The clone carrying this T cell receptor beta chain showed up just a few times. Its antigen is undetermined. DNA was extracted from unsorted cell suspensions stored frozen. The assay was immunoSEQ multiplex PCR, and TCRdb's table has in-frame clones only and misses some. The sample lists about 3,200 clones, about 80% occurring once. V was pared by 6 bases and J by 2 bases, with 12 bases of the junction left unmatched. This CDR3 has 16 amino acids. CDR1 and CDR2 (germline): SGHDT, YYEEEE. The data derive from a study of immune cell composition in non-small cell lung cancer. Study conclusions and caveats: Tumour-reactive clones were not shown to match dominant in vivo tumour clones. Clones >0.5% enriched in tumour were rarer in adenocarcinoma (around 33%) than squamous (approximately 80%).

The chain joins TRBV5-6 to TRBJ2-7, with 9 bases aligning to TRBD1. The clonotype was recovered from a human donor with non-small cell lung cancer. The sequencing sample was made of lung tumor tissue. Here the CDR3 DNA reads TGTGCCAGCATCAAAATCGGGGGACAGGGCGCCTACGAGCAGTACTTC. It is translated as CASIKIGGQGAYEQYF.